These 12 T cell receptor beta chains came from one sample sequenced in a study of blood T cell repertoires in COVID-19. TCRdb's copy holds only in-frame clones and misses some; the assay was immunoSEQ multiplex PCR. This sample has 400,000 to 550,000 clones, with 87% found just once. Sequencing was performed on PBMCs or T cells enriched from blood (not recorded which). Source of these receptors: a woman in her late teens or twenties with acute COVID-19.

This rearrangement joins TRBV21-1 to TRBJ1-2; whether TRBD1, the table's D call, matches the DNA was not checked. TRBV21-1 is termed a pseudogene. This CDR3 spans 13 amino acids. Here the CDR3 reads CASSKEGDYGYTF. DNA of the CDR3: TGTGCCAGCAGCAAAGAGGGGGACTATGGCTACACCTTC.

This clone was counted a single time. V and J are TRBV28 and TRBJ1-4; TRBD1 matches at 9 bases. The ends lost 4 bases at V and 7 bases at J; junction bases unmatched: 7. Germline CDR1 MDHEN, CDR2 SYDVKM. The CDR3 runs 15 residues. The CDR3 is CASSSSGTGFEKLFF. The CDR3 coding sequence is TGTGCCAGCAGTTCCTCCGGGACAGGGTTTGAAAAACTGTTTTTT. Drawing the rest from reference TRBV28 and TRBJ1-4, the complete variable domain is DVKVTQSSRYLVKRTGEKVFLECVQDMDHENMFWYRQDPGLGLRLIYFSYDVKMKEKGDIPEGYSVSREKKERFSLILESASTNQTSMYLCASSSSGTGFEKLFFGSGTQLSVL.

The rearrangement uses TRBV27 and TRBJ2-2, with 10 nucleotides matching TRBD2. Germline assignment: CDR1 MNHEY and CDR2 SMNVEV (reference sequence). With 2 bases clipped from V and 6 bases from J, the junction kept 3 bases outside the gene matches. This CDR3 is built from 15 residues. Here the CDR3 DNA reads TGTGCCAGCAGTTTAACTAGCGGGACCCCCGGGGAGCTGTTTTTT. It codes for CASSLTSGTPGELFF.

The rearrangement uses TRBV14 and TRBJ2-1; 14 bases are shared with TRBD2. The CDR3 has 16 amino acids. Germline V gene data show CDR1 as SGHDN and CDR2 as FVKESK. Trimming cost V 2 bases and J 7 bases; bases outside gene matches: 4. Here the CDR3 DNA reads TGTGCCAGCAGCCAAATGGGGACTAGCGGGAGTAATGAGCAGTTCTTC. The encoded protein is CASSQMGTSGSNEQFF.

This chain links TRBV29-1 with TRBJ1-2; no reliable D call. The ends were cut back, 2 bases at V and 4 bases at J, with 8 bases in the middle. Germline CDR1 reads SQVTM; CDR2 reads ANQGSEA. The CDR3 is 12 amino acids. The CDR3 loop reads CSVESRGYGYTF. CDR3 sequence (DNA): TGCAGCGTTGAATCTCGGGGCTATGGCTACACCTTC.

The chain couples TRBV7-9 to TRBJ2-1; 14 bases fit TRBD2. The CDR3 covers 16 residues. V lost 1 base, J lost 8 bases, and 4 bases stayed unmatched. From germline, CDR1 is SEHNR and CDR2 FQNEAQ (reference sequence). CDR3 loop: CASSLGTSGRRDEQFF. For the CDR3, the DNA is TGTGCCAGCAGCTTAGGGACTAGCGGGAGGAGGGATGAGCAGTTCTTC.

The rearrangement links TRBV27 to TRBJ1-6, with D perhaps TRBD1 (5 bases). The CDR3 is made up of 15 amino acids. The germline V gene encodes CDR1 MNHEY and CDR2 SMNVEV (reference sequence). The V end lost 4 bases, the J end lost 7 bases, and 14 bases lay between the germline ends. CDR3 sequence reads: CASSSPGKGNSPLHF. Here the CDR3 DNA reads TGTGCCAGCAGTTCCCCAGGGAAGGGCAATTCACCCCTCCACTTT.

The sample holds one count of this clone. V and J are TRBV28 and TRBJ1-2, with D tentatively TRBD1 (5 bases). The CDR3 spans 14 residues. The germline CDR1 and CDR2 sequences are MDHEN and SYDVKM. Trimming shortened V by 4 bases and J by 4 bases, and 13 bases separated the two germline ends. CDR3 region: CASSSGTLIYGYTF. The CDR3 nucleotides read TGTGCCAGCAGTTCCGGGACTCTCATCTATGGCTACACCTTC.

In its sample, this clone was seen a few times. The rearrangement links TRBV14 to TRBJ2-2; 11 bases are a match to TRBD2. Germline V CDR1 and CDR2: SGHDN, FVKESK. CDR3 size: 19 residues. Losses at the gene ends were 7 bases for V and 7 bases for J; bases not matched to a gene: 20. This CDR3 is CASTHTPQTSGSTVGELFF. CDR3 coding DNA: TGTGCCAGCACTCACACCCCCCAAACTAGCGGGAGTACAGTCGGGGAGCTGTTTTTT.

The chain links TRBV7-9 to TRBJ2-1, with D possibly matching TRBD2 (5 bases). The V gene lost 10 bases and the J gene lost 4 bases, with 17 bases spanning the gap. Germline V gene lookup returns CDR1 SEHNR and CDR2 FQNEAQ (reference sequence). This CDR3 is built from 14 residues. The CDR3 loop is CANSISTTYNEQFF. In nucleotides, the CDR3 is TGTGCCAATTCAATTTCGACTACGTACAATGAGCAGTTCTTC.

V is TRBV19 and J is TRBJ1-2; a weak D match, TRBD1 (5 bases). The CDR3 runs to 16 residues. The germline V and J ends were trimmed by 6 bases and 4 bases, with 21 bases remaining between them. The germline CDR1 and CDR2 sequences are LNHDA and SQIVND (reference sequence). The CDR3 reads CASSAPGPGGIYGYTF. The DNA of the CDR3 is TGTGCCAGTAGCGCGCCGGGCCCTGGGGGGATCTATGGCTACACCTTC.

The rearrangement uses TRBV6-5 and TRBJ2-3; no clear D gene. The CDR3 runs to 14 residues. Trimming took 7 bases from V and 0 from J, leaving 11 bases between them. Germline CDR1 MNHEY, CDR2 SVGAGI. The CDR3: CASTRRRSTDTQYF. The DNA of the CDR3 is TGTGCCAGCACCCGCCGGCGGAGCACAGATACGCAGTATTTT.